The clone carrying this TCR beta chain came up a few times. Its antigen is as yet unknown. These data are taken from a study of beta chain features in type 1 diabetes. Study details: No age, gender or cell yield differences were seen between patients and healthy donors. The examined sorted cells totaled around 100 million across samples.

Trimming cost V 10 bases and J 5 bases, with 17 bases left between them. Germline lookup yields CDR1 ENHRY and CDR2 SYGVKD. There are 13 residues in the CDR3. All of the isolated RNA was reverse transcribed, so expressed TCRB transcripts were sequenced. Read counts averaged roughly 3.7 million for samples of naive, central memory and regulatory T cells. The method was immunoSEQ multiplex PCR; TCRdb's version includes in-frame clones alone and lacks a portion of them. The sample records more than 550,000 clones, 11% to 15% being singletons. Broader study findings: All four CD4+ subsets from Type 1 diabetes patients carried moderately but significantly shorter TCRB CDR3s.

The sequenced sample was naive CD4+ T cells from blood. The V and J genes are TRBV10-3 and TRBJ1-1, with D maybe TRBD1 (6 bases). This sequence was found in a man in his late teens or twenties with type 1 diabetes. CDR3 nucleotides: TGTGCCAACGGCAGGGGCGAGGGGACTGAAGCTTTCTTT. Protein product: CANGRGEGTEAFF.